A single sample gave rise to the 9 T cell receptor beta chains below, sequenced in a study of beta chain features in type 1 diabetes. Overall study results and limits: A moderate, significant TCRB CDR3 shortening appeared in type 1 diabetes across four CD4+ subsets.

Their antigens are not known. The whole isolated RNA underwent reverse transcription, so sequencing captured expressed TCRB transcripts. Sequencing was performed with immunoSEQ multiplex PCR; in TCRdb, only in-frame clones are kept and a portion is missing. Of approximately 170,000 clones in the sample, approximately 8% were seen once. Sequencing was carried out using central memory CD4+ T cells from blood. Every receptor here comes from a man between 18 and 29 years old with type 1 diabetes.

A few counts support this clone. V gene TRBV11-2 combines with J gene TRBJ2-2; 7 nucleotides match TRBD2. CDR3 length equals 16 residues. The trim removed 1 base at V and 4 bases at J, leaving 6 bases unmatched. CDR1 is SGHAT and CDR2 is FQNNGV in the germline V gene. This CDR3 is CASSLGSAGRTGELFF. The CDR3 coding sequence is TGTGCCAGCAGCTTAGGATCAGCGGGGCGCACCGGGGAGCTGTTTTTT.

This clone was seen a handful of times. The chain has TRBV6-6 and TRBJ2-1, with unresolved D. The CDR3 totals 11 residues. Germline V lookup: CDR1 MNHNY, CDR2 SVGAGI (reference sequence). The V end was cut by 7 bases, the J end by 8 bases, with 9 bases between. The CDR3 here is CASKRVHEQFF. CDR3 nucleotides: TGTGCCAGCAAACGGGTCCATGAGCAGTTCTTC.

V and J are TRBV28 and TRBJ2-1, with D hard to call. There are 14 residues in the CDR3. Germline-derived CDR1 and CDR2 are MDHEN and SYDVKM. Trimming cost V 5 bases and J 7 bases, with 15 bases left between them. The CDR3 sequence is CASSVPTLGNEQFF. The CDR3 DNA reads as TGTGCCAGCAGTGTCCCAACCCTAGGTAATGAGCAGTTCTTC. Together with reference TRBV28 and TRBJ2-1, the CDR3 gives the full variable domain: DVKVTQSSRYLVKRTGEKVFLECVQDMDHENMFWYRQDPGLGLRLIYFSYDVKMKEKGDIPEGYSVSREKKERFSLILESASTNQTSMYLCASSVPTLGNEQFFGPGTRLTVL.

The DNA for the CDR3 is TGCGCCAGCAGCTTCGGGGCAGATACGCAGTATTTT. Protein: CASSFGADTQYF. The rearrangement links TRBV5-1 to TRBJ2-3; weak D call: TRBD2 (5 bases). This CDR3 spans 12 amino acids. V lost 2 bases and J lost 4, with 5 bases in between. Germline assignment: CDR1 SGHRS and CDR2 YFSETQ.

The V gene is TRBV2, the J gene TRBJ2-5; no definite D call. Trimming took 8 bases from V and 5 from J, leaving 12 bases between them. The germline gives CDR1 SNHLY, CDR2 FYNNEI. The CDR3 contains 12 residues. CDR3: CASAYTGETQYF. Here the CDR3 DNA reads TGTGCCAGCGCGTATACCGGGGAGACCCAGTACTTC.

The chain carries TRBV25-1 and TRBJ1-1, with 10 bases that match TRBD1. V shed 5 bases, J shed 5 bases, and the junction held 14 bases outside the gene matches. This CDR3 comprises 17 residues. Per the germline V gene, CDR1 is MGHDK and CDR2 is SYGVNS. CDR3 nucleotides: TGTGCCAGCAGTCATTACCGGGACAGGGGTGGAGAGACTGAAGCTTTCTTT. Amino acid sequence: CASSHYRDRGGETEAFF.

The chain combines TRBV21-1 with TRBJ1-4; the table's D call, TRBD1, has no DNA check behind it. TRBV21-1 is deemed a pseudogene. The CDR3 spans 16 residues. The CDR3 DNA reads TGTGCCAGCGGAACTATAGGGGGCGGGCATAATGAAAAACTGTTTTTT. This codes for CASGTIGGGHNEKLFF.

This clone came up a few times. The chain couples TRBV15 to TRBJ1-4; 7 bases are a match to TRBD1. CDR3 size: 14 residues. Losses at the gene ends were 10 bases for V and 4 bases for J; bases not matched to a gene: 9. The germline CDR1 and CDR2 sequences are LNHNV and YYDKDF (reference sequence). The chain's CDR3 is CASRLDRSNEKLFF. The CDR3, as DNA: TGTGCCAGCCGATTGGACAGGAGTAATGAAAAACTGTTTTTT.

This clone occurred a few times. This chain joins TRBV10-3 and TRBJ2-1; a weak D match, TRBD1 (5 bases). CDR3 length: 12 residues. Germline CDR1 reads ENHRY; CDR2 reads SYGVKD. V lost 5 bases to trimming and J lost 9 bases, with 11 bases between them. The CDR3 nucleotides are TGTGCCATCAGTACTCAGGGAAGTGAGCAGTTCTTC. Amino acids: CAISTQGSEQFF.